Listed below are T cell receptor beta chains from one sample, sequenced in a study of blood T cell repertoires in COVID-19. Sequenced by immunoSEQ multiplex PCR; TCRdb stores in-frame clones only, minus some. The sample has nearly 250,000 clones, roughly 86% seen once. The sequencing sample was made of peripheral blood. All receptors come from a woman of 80 years or more with COVID-19, enrolled during active disease. CDR3s include the opening cysteine and the closing phenylalanine or tryptophan. The D gene is left open where the match is weak. A row's size may be missing; if present it is once, few, many or a size class.

TRBJ2-3	TRBV9	TRBD1	-	TGTGCCAGCAGCGGCCAAGGACAGGGGACGACAGATACGCAGTATTTT	CASSGQGQGTTDTQYF
TRBJ1-2	TRBV19	TRBD1	-	TGTGCCAGTAGTATAGGACAGGGAAGCTATGGCTACACCTTC	CASSIGQGSYGYTF
TRBJ1-6	TRBV2	-	-	TGTGCCAGCAGTGAAGAACGGTCAAATTCACCCCTCCACTTT	CASSEERSNSPLHF
TRBJ2-1	TRBV3-1/TRBV3-2	-	-	TGTGCCAGCAGCCAAGGGCGGGTAGGAGGGGAGCAGTTCTTC	CASSQGRVGGEQFF
TRBJ1-2	TRBV6-2/TRBV6-3	TRBD1	-	TGTGCCAGCAGTCAAGATCGCGGGACAGGGGATGGCTACACCTTC	CASSQDRGTGDGYTF
TRBJ2-1	TRBV6-5	-	-	TGTGCCAGCAGTTACGGACAGAGCTCCTACAATGAGCAGTTCTTC	CASSYGQSSYNEQFF
TRBJ2-1	TRBV27	-	-	TGTGCCAGCAGGTCCGGTGGGAGCTCCTACAATGAGCAGTTCTTC	CASRSGGSSYNEQFF
TRBJ1-5	TRBV24-1	-	-	TGTGCCACCAGTGATACCGACAGGAACAATAGCAATCAGCCCCAGCATTTT	CATSDTDRNNSNQPQHF
TRBJ1-1	TRBV7-3	TRBD1	few	TGTGCCAGCAGCTCGCAGGGGGCGTACACTGAAGCTTTCTTT	CASSSQGAYTEAFF
TRBJ2-2	TRBV9	-	-	TGTGCCAGCAGCGTGGATTGGGGCAGCTTCACCACCGGGGAGCTGTTTTTT	CASSVDWGSFTTGELFF
TRBJ2-7	TRBV9	-	-	TGTGCCAGCAGCGTAGGAGAGCTTCAGGGCCGCTACGAGCAGTACTTC	CASSVGELQGRYEQYF
TRBJ1-1	TRBV29-1	-	-	TGCAGCGTTACCCAAGAGACGGGAGGAGCTTTCTTT	CSVTQETGGAFF
TRBJ1-5	TRBV28	-	-	TGTGCCATACAGGGCTCGAAGAGCAATCAGCCCCAGCATTTT	CAIQGSKSNQPQHF
TRBJ2-3	TRBV5-1	-	-	TGCGCCAGCAACCCCGCCACTAGCACAGATACGCAGTATTTT	CASNPATSTDTQYF
TRBJ1-1	TRBV7-2	TRBD1	-	TGTGCCAGCAGCTTATACGGGACAGGGATCACTGAAGCTTTCTTT	CASSLYGTGITEAFF
TRBJ1-1	TRBV18	-	few	TGTGCCAGCTCCCCGAGAGGGCAGAACACTGAAGCTTTCTTT	CASSPRGQNTEAFF
TRBJ1-1	TRBV7-2	-	-	TGTGCCAGCAGCTTTCAGGGCACTGAAGCTTTCTTT	CASSFQGTEAFF
TRBJ1-5	TRBV15	-	once	TGTGCCACCGGAGATGGCAATCAGCCCCAGCATTTT	CATGDGNQPQHF
TRBJ1-6	TRBV6-5	TRBD1	-	TGTGCCAGCAGCCAGGACAGGGAAAATTCACCCCTCCACTTT	CASSQDRENSPLHF
TRBJ1-3	TRBV30	-	-	TGTGCCTGGAGTACAGGGAACTCTGGAAACACCATATATTTT	CAWSTGNSGNTIYF
TRBJ2-1	TRBV7-3	TRBD1	-	TGTGCCAGCAGCATGGGACAGGGGACCTACAATGAGCAGTTCTTC	CASSMGQGTYNEQFF
TRBJ2-7	TRBV7-8	TRBD2	-	TGTGCCAGCAGCTTAGCGCGGCTAGCGGAGCCTAACTACGAGCAGTACTTC	CASSLARLAEPNYEQYF
TRBJ1-5	TRBV20-1	-	-	TGCAGTGCTAGTTGGGGCGCCAATCAGCCCCAGCATTTT	CSASWGANQPQHF
TRBJ2-3	TRBV11-2	-	-	TGTGCCAGCAGCTTTTACACAGATACGCAGTATTTT	CASSFYTDTQYF
TRBJ2-5	TRBV5-1	TRBD2	-	TGCGCCAGCAGCCCTGGGTCACTAGCGGGGGGAGGCGAGACCCAGTACTTC	CASSPGSLAGGGETQYF
TRBJ1-4	TRBV28	TRBD1	-	TGTGCCAGCAGTCCAGGGGGCATGGCTGAAAAACTGTTTTTT	CASSPGGMAEKLFF